This T cell receptor beta chain was documented in a study of CD8+ T cells in alopecia areata. Study context: The study gave treated patients oral tofacitinib at 5 to 10 mg twice daily.

cDNA prepared by RNA extraction and subsequent reverse transcription served as the template for sequencing. Clones were sequenced by immunoSEQ multiplex PCR, and TCRdb holds only the in-frame ones, with some missing. The table has tens of thousands of clones, roughly 46% seen once. Indicated treatment: oral pan-JAK inhibitor, 5-10 mg twice daily. Turning to this clone: The germline gene is not matched at one end of the junction; a read error may be the cause.

The sample consisted of CD8+ T cells sorted from blood, taken around week 36, from a patient treated with tofacitinib. The sequence was obtained from a human donor with alopecia areata.

The CDR3 reads CASMTGSGYEQCF. In nucleotides, the CDR3 is TGTGCCAGTATGACGGGGTCAGGATACGAGCAGTGCTTC. The chain uses TRBV19 and TRBJ2-7, with D possibly being TRBD2 (5 bases). The CDR3 runs 13 residues. The germline gives CDR1 LNHDA, CDR2 SQIVND (reference sequence).